The 10 T cell receptor beta chains below were found in one sample sequenced in a study of T-cell reconstitution after alpha-beta-depleted transplantation in children. The TCRbeta library was prepared with unique molecular identifiers. TCRdb used MiXCR to reprocess the PCR reads, holding one entry per CDR3 protein. There are about 190,000 distinct CDR3 sequences in the sample; over 8.5% occur only once, and under 15% lies in the top ten. The sequenced sample was PBMCs, obtained before TCRalphabeta/CD19-depleted stem cell transplant. The receptors were sampled from a boy aged 2 to 9 with acute myeloid leukemia, due to receive a stem cell transplant.

Ten or more counts support this clonotype. The V and J genes are TRBV20-1 and TRBJ1-5, with D tentatively TRBD1 (5 bases). Germline V lookup: CDR1 DFQATT, CDR2 SNEGSKA (reference sequence). With 3 bases removed from V and 9 bases from J, the gap between germline ends came to 21 bases. This CDR3 is 15 amino acids long. The CDR3 DNA follows: TGCAGTGCTAGCAGTGGGAGGGGTTTGGGCGGGCCCCAGCATTTT. Its protein product is CSASSGRGLGGPQHF.

This clonotype was counted many times. The chain recombines TRBV7-9 with TRBJ2-5; D is uncertain. Trimming removed 5 bases from V and 0 bases from J, with 4 bases in between. The germline V gene encodes CDR1 SEHNR and CDR2 FQNEAQ (reference sequence). The CDR3 is 12 residues long. In DNA, the CDR3 is TGTGCCAGCAGCCAGGACCAAGAGACCCAGTACTTC. Amino acids: CASSQDQETQYF.

This clonotype was detected many times. J is TRBJ2-1 and V is TRBV5-1, with a possible D match to TRBD2 (5 bases). V was cut by 4 bases and J by 4 bases, with 15 bases left in between. Germline CDR1 is SGHRS and CDR2 is YFSETQ. CDR3 length equals 15 residues. The CDR3, as DNA: TGCGCCAGCAGCCGTGACTACTTCTCTTACAATGAGCAGTTCTTC. Amino acids: CASSRDYFSYNEQFF.

This clonotype was counted ten times or more. The chain employs TRBV29-1 and TRBJ2-5, with D possibly being TRBD1 (5 bases). The CDR3 totals 13 residues. Germline-derived CDR1 and CDR2 are SQVTM and ANQGSEA. Trimming shortened V by 8 bases and J by 4 bases, and 17 bases separated the two germline ends. CDR3 sequence reads: CSSQSGSGETQYF. Here the CDR3 DNA reads TGCAGCTCCCAGTCAGGGTCGGGAGAGACCCAGTACTTC.

Many counts were recorded for this clonotype. CDR3 loop: CASSPYPRQYNEQFF. Here the CDR3 DNA reads TGTGCCAGCAGCCCCTATCCGCGGCAGTACAATGAGCAGTTCTTC. The genes are TRBV12-3 or TRBV12-4 and TRBJ2-1; no firm D call. The V end lost 6 bases, the J end lost 4 bases, and 16 bases lay between the germline ends. The CDR3 sequence is 15 residues long.

This clonotype was counted at least ten times. The rearrangement uses TRBV18 and TRBJ2-2, with 10 bases fitting TRBD2. The CDR3 length is 18 residues. CDR1 is KGHSH, CDR2 LQKENI, per germline. Trimming took 3 bases from V and 0 from J; bases not matched to a gene: 7. The CDR3 nucleotides read TGTGCCAGCTCACCTCCATCCGGACTAGCGGCGAACACCGGGGAGCTGTTTTTT. Amino acids: CASSPPSGLAANTGELFF.

In this sample, this clonotype turned up many times. This chain's CDR3 is CASSPGTGEADTQYF. The DNA for the CDR3 is TGTGCCAGCAGTCCCGGGACAGGGGAGGCAGATACGCAGTATTTT. The rearrangement uses TRBV27 and TRBJ2-3; 10 bases align to TRBD1. The V segment lost 5 bases and the J segment 4 bases; nucleotides outside the gene matches: 6. Germline CDR1 MNHEY, CDR2 SMNVEV (reference sequence). This CDR3 contains 15 residues.

This clonotype showed up many times. The chain combines TRBV5-5 with TRBJ2-3; perhaps TRBD1 as D (5 bases). Between the trimmed V and J ends, which lost 2 bases and 7 bases, there was a span of 11 bases. The CDR3 runs to 13 residues. Germline V lookup: CDR1 SGHKS, CDR2 YYEKEE (reference sequence). CDR3 sequence (DNA): TGTGCCAGCAGCTTAGAGACAGTTCATACGCAGTATTTT. This sequence encodes CASSLETVHTQYF.

This chain links TRBV4-2 with TRBJ2-7; 7 bases fit TRBD1. The CDR3 is made up of 14 amino acids. Germline CDR1 and CDR2: LGHNA and YNFKEQ. Trimming removed 10 bases from V and 0 bases from J; junction bases left unmatched: 9. The CDR3 coding sequence is TGTGCCATCGGCCCAGGACAGGCCTCCTACGAGCAGTACTTC. Its translation is CAIGPGQASYEQYF.

There are many counts of this clonotype. The J gene is TRBJ1-3, the V gene TRBV5-1, with D tentatively TRBD1 (5 bases). V gave up 5 bases and J gave up 9 bases, with 21 bases separating them. CDR1 is SGHRS and CDR2 is YFSETQ in the germline V gene. The CDR3 runs to 15 residues. The CDR3 DNA sequence: TGCGCCAGCAGGGAAGAGTGGGGACCTCTAAGCACCATATATTTT. This codes for CASREEWGPLSTIYF.